A single TCR beta chain is shown here with its context. What it binds is not known. Naive CD8 cells were CD45RO-negative, positively selected for CCR7, excluding terminally differentiated effector memory CD45RA+ cells. This sample was taken from a study of shared clonotypes between healthy human individuals. The overall study: Each donor contributed plates that comprised three CD4 naive, three CD4 memory, two CD8 naive and one CD8 memory.

Germline CDR1 is MDHEN and CDR2 is SYDVKM. The CDR3 consists of 15 residues. V lost 8 bases and J lost 2, with 16 bases in between. Study observations and caveats: Some clonotypes were shared by all four sorted-subset donors, while others were not shared. The non-shared ones had lower generation probabilities than the shared ones.

The method was immunoSEQ multiplex PCR; TCRdb's version includes in-frame clones alone and lacks a portion of them. The sample includes roughly 2.1 million clones, approximately 94% of them seen just once. The clonotype originates from a man between 18 and 29 years old in good health. Some clones in this sample may be carry-over from other donors' samples. Sequenced input: naive CD8+ T cells from PBMCs. The genes are TRBV28 and TRBJ1-3; no firm D call. The chain's CDR3 is CASQLGPRPGNTIYF. In nucleotides, the CDR3 is TGTGCCAGCCAGCTTGGTCCTCGGCCTGGAAACACCATATATTTT.